These 16 T cell receptor beta chains originate from one sample sequenced in a study of cytomegalovirus exposure and HLA in healthy donors. PCR amplification relied on 60 Vbeta primers (plus 13 Jbeta primers). Clones were read by immunoSEQ multiplex PCR, and TCRdb kept only the in-frame ones, dropping some. This table holds some 150,000 clones, just under 80% found once. Sequenced sample: PBMCs. The receptors come from a man aged 25-45 years in good health and CMV-seronegative.

The chain combines TRBV5-6 with TRBJ1-2, with 8 bases identical to TRBD1. Germline V lookup: CDR1 SGHDT, CDR2 YYEEEE. V was pared by 3 bases and J by 2 bases, with 12 bases of the junction left unmatched. This CDR3 is 17 amino acids long. CDR3 residues: CASSSIFLTGVNYGYTF. The CDR3 DNA sequence: TGTGCCAGCAGCTCGATCTTTTTGACAGGGGTCAACTATGGCTACACCTTC.

The chain joins TRBV28 to TRBJ1-5; 9 bases are a match to TRBD1. CDR1 is MDHEN and CDR2 is SYDVKM in the germline V gene. The CDR3 length is 17 residues. V shed 7 bases, J shed 5 bases, and the junction held 15 bases outside the gene matches. The CDR3 nucleotides read TGTGCCAGCATGCATAACAGGGGGCGAGTATTAGATCAGCCCCAGCATTTT. Its translation is CASMHNRGRVLDQPQHF.

The chain carries TRBV7-3 and TRBJ2-5; 12 bases match TRBD2. Trimming at V came to 5 bases and at J to 2 bases, leaving 6 bases not matched to a gene. The CDR3 is 16 amino acids. CDR1 and CDR2 from the germline V gene are SGHTA and FQGTGA. In DNA, the CDR3 is TGTGCCAGCAGCCCCCTAGGACTAGCGGGACAAGAGACCCAGTACTTC. This codes for CASSPLGLAGQETQYF.

The rearrangement uses TRBV28 and TRBJ1-2; 7 nucleotides align to TRBD1. The ends lost 3 bases at V and 8 bases at J; junction bases unmatched: 12. Germline V gene sequence: CDR1 MDHEN, CDR2 SYDVKM. This CDR3 is 15 amino acids long. The CDR3 protein is CASSFRNDRDGGYTF. The CDR3 DNA follows: TGTGCCAGCAGTTTCCGAAATGACAGGGACGGGGGCTACACCTTC.

CDR3 bases: TGTGCCAGCAGCCTTGAACTAGTCTCCTACGAGCAGTACTTC. Translated, it gives CASSLELVSYEQYF. The gene calls are TRBV28 and TRBJ2-7; D is perhaps TRBD2 (5 bases). Germline V gene lookup returns CDR1 MDHEN and CDR2 SYDVKM. The V end lost 6 bases, the J end lost 0 bases, and 12 bases lay between the germline ends. This CDR3 region has 14 residues.

The chain joins TRBV5-1 to TRBJ1-4; 7 bases are shared with TRBD1. Germline V gene lookup returns CDR1 SGHRS and CDR2 YFSETQ. V was clipped by 2 bases and J by 4 bases; unmatched bases: 5. The CDR3 contains 15 residues. CDR3 loop: CASSFQGVINEKLFF. CDR3 DNA: TGCGCCAGCAGCTTTCAGGGGGTGATTAATGAAAAACTGTTTTTT.

The V and J genes are TRBV19 and TRBJ1-2, with D uncertain. The CDR3 loop spans 15 amino acids. Trimming took off 0 bases at V and 0 bases at J, with 8 bases between the two ends. Germline CDR1 reads LNHDA; CDR2 reads SQIVND (reference sequence). CDR3 nucleotides: TGTGCCAGTAGTATAGACAGAGGAACTAACTATGGCTACACCTTC. Protein sequence: CASSIDRGTNYGYTF.

The CDR3 bases are TGTGCCAGCAGTCCGGGACTAGCAATAGCAGATACGCAGTATTTT. It is translated as CASSPGLAIADTQYF. V is TRBV6-5 and J is TRBJ2-3; 9 bases line up with TRBD2. J gave up 4 bases and V 5 bases, and 7 bases lay outside the gene matches. The germline V gene has CDR1 MNHEY and CDR2 SVGAGI. This CDR3 spans 15 amino acids.

The chain employs TRBV7-2 and TRBJ2-3; TRBD1 might be the D (6 bases). V was cut by 5 bases and J by 4 bases, with 13 bases left in between. The CDR3 totals 14 residues. Germline V gives CDR1 SGHTA, CDR2 FQGNSA. The CDR3 loop is CASSPNRAADTQYF. In DNA, the CDR3 is TGTGCCAGCAGCCCCAACAGGGCTGCAGATACGCAGTATTTT.

J is TRBJ1-1 and V is TRBV5-1; tentative D call: TRBD1 (5 bases). The CDR3 contains 15 residues. V was clipped by 0 bases and J by 4 bases, with 13 bases between them. Germline V CDR1 and CDR2: SGHRS, YFSETQ. The CDR3 nucleotides are TGCGCCAGCAGCTTGGAGGGCAGGGTGCTCACTGAAGCTTTCTTT. Its translation is CASSLEGRVLTEAFF. Together with reference TRBV5-1 and TRBJ1-1, the CDR3 gives the full variable domain: KAGVTQTPRYLIKTRGQQVTLSCSPISGHRSVSWYQQTPGQGLQFLFEYFSETQRNKGNFPGRFSGRQFSNSRSEMNVSTLELGDSALYLCASSLEGRVLTEAFFGQGTRLTVV.

This clone has a single count. This chain links TRBV4-2 with TRBJ2-3; 7 bases match TRBD2. The CDR3 has 15 residues. Losses at the gene ends were 4 bases for V and 2 bases for J; bases not matched to a gene: 6. Germline CDR1 reads LGHNA; CDR2 reads YNFKEQ. The CDR3 protein is CASSPREDHTDTQYF. The CDR3, as DNA: TGTGCCAGCAGCCCACGGGAGGATCACACAGATACGCAGTATTTT.

The chain links TRBV7-9 to TRBJ2-7; 10 bases line up with TRBD2. This CDR3 has 16 amino acids. CDR1 SEHNR and CDR2 FQNEAQ come from the germline V gene (reference sequence). V shed 4 bases, J shed 3 bases, and the junction held 9 bases outside the gene matches. CDR3 bases: TGTGCCAGCAGCTCGTCTGCTAGCGGGAGAGTCTACGAGCAGTACTTC. Amino acid sequence: CASSSSASGRVYEQYF.

This chain links TRBV5-1 with TRBJ2-5, with 7 nucleotides matching TRBD1. Germline V gene data show CDR1 as SGHRS and CDR2 as YFSETQ. This CDR3 is built from 15 residues. Trimming removed 0 bases from V and 4 bases from J; junction bases left unmatched: 6. DNA for the CDR3: TGCGCCAGCAGCTTGGGAGACAGGGTAACAGAGACCCAGTACTTC. Its translation is CASSLGDRVTETQYF.

The rearrangement links TRBV28 to TRBJ1-1; D is uncertain. The CDR3 contains 12 residues. From germline, CDR1 is MDHEN and CDR2 SYDVKM. With 5 bases removed from V and 9 bases from J, the gap between germline ends came to 13 bases. CDR3 nucleotide sequence: TGTGCCAGCAGTGTCCTGACAACACAAGCTTTCTTT. It yields the protein CASSVLTTQAFF.

V is TRBV6-5 and J is TRBJ1-2; D is ambiguous. The CDR3 loop spans 14 amino acids. CDR1 is MNHEY, CDR2 SVGAGI, per germline. Trimming removed 5 bases at V and 3 bases at J, with 13 bases between. The CDR3 loop is CASSSPPDYYGYTF. The CDR3 bases are TGTGCCAGCAGTAGTCCCCCTGACTACTATGGCTACACCTTC.

In DNA form, the CDR3 reads TGTGCCAGCAGTGCACCTCCCGGGACTAGCATCAACACCGGGGAGCTGTTTTTT. It specifies CASSAPPGTSINTGELFF. V and J are TRBV7-6 and TRBJ2-2; 9 positions match TRBD2. CDR3 length: 18 amino acids. Germline V gives CDR1 SGHVS, CDR2 FNYEAQ. V trimming: 6 bases; J trimming: 2 bases; junction bases outside the gene matches: 13.